This T cell receptor beta chain was recovered during a study of a mutant IDH1 vaccine in newly diagnosed glioma. Time point specified: week 35, safety follow-up. With topical imiquimod, each dose of the vaccine consisted of 300 ug of mutant IDH1 20-mer peptide. General study findings and limits: No link was apparently found between pseudoprogression and changes in top peripheral T cell clonotypes.

Generated by immunoSEQ multiplex PCR, the TCRdb table keeps only in-frame clones and is missing some. The sample holds around 50,000 clones, under 85% seen once. Notes on this clone: Its antigen is as yet unknown.

The sequence derives from a man in his forties with glioma. The specimen was PBMCs, collected from a glioma patient whose treatment included an IDH1 peptide vaccine.

CDR3 DNA: TGCAGCACCTTACCGGGGCCTAACACTGAAGCTTTCTTT. This gives the protein CSTLPGPNTEAFF. This rearrangement joins TRBV29-1 to TRBJ1-1; TRBD1 might be the D (5 bases). The CDR3 has 13 residues. CDR1 is SQVTM, CDR2 ANQGSEA, per germline. Trimming took off 8 bases at V and 2 bases at J, with 15 bases between the two ends.